These 21 T cell receptor beta chains were all obtained from the same sample, sequenced in a study of OX40 agonist ivuxolimab in advanced cancers. Only in-frame clones appear in the TCRdb table, and some are missing; sequencing was by immunoSEQ multiplex PCR. The top ten hold 0.38% of the sample, which has roughly 80,000 clones, over 75% seen once. The sample was CD4+ or CD8+ T cells sorted from blood, taken in a trial of the OX40 agonist ivuxolimab. Receptor source: an adult with an advanced solid tumor such as melanoma, head and neck, liver or kidney cancer.

The chain recombines TRBV11-2 with TRBJ1-3; a possible D gene is TRBD1 (6 bases). CDR1 and CDR2 from the germline V gene are SGHAT and FQNNGV. The ends were cut back, 1 base at V and 0 bases at J, with 10 bases in the middle. The CDR3 is 16 residues long. In DNA, the CDR3 is TGTGCCAGCAGCTTAGCTGGGACACACTCTGGAAACACCATATATTTT. Amino acids: CASSLAGTHSGNTIYF.

This chain connects TRBV21-1 to TRBJ2-3; the table's D gene call, TRBD2, was not cross checked with the DNA. TRBV21-1 is noted as a pseudogene. The CDR3 extends over 17 amino acids. The CDR3 spells CASSSGGGGKGTDTQYF. CDR3 nucleotides: TGTGCCAGCAGCTCTGGGGGCGGGGGCAAGGGCACAGATACGCAGTATTTT.

This chain joins TRBV5-6 and TRBJ1-1; D possibly corresponds to TRBD1 (5 bases). CDR1 is SGHDT and CDR2 is YYEEEE in the germline V gene. The CDR3 is 16 amino acids. The V and J ends lost 3 bases and 0 bases respectively, with 15 bases between them. CDR3 in DNA: TGTGCCAGCAGCTCCCGCGAGGGGCCAATGAACACTGAAGCTTTCTTT. It encodes CASSSREGPMNTEAFF.

The chain has TRBV5-1 and TRBJ2-2; the D is unclear. Trimming left V 0 bases short and J 1 base short, with 4 bases between. Germline V gene lookup returns CDR1 SGHRS and CDR2 YFSETQ. This CDR3 is 14 amino acids long. The CDR3 loop reads CASSLVLNTGELFF. The CDR3 region has the DNA TGCGCCAGCAGCTTGGTATTGAACACCGGGGAGCTGTTTTTT.

The table lists this clone with a few counts. The chain carries TRBV6-5 and TRBJ1-3; 7 bases are a match to TRBD1. This CDR3 contains 13 residues. The germline V gene encodes CDR1 MNHEY and CDR2 SVGAGI. V shed 6 bases, J shed 9 bases, and the junction held 8 bases outside the gene matches. CDR3 DNA sequence: TGTGCCAGCAGGGACAGGACCGGGAGCACCATATATTTT. Translated, it gives CASRDRTGSTIYF.

This chain uses TRBV9 with TRBJ1-2, with TRBD1 as a possible D gene (5 bases). The germline CDR1 and CDR2 sequences are SGDLS and YYNGEE. This CDR3 spans 16 amino acids. Deletions cut 4 bases from V and 0 bases from J, with 16 bases between. CDR3 DNA sequence: TGTGCCAGCAGCCCCCAAAGTGGGGGGACTAACTATGGCTACACCTTC. Its protein product is CASSPQSGGTNYGYTF.

The chain links TRBV7-9 to TRBJ2-2, with TRBD2 matching 7 bases. The CDR3 covers 16 residues. Germline V gene lookup returns CDR1 SEHNR and CDR2 FQNEAQ (reference sequence). Losses at the gene ends were 6 bases for V and 5 bases for J; bases not matched to a gene: 12. CDR3 sequence (DNA): TGTGCCAGCAGGGAGGGCGGCGGGAGTTGGACCGGGGAGCTGTTTTTT. Amino acids: CASREGGGSWTGELFF.

The CDR3 bases are TGCGCCAGCAGCTTGGAACAGGGAGTGGACACCGGGGAGCTGTTTTTT. It encodes CASSLEQGVDTGELFF. The chain is built from TRBV5-1 and TRBJ2-2; a weak D match, TRBD1 (6 bases). Germline CDR1 and CDR2: SGHRS and YFSETQ. The V end lost 0 bases, the J end lost 3 bases, and 12 bases lay between the germline ends. The CDR3 runs 16 residues.

In its sample, this clone was seen once. This chain links TRBV6-5 with TRBJ2-7; 10 bases are a match to TRBD1. Germline CDR1 and CDR2: MNHEY and SVGAGI. This CDR3 is built from 16 residues. Unmatched junction bases numbered 9, after V lost 1 base and J lost 6 bases. The CDR3 reads CASSYWGPGQGSEQYF. The DNA of the CDR3 is TGTGCCAGCAGTTACTGGGGTCCGGGACAGGGGTCCGAGCAGTACTTC.

In this sample, this clone turned up once. The chain is built from TRBV2 and TRBJ1-1; tentatively, D is TRBD1 (5 bases). The V end lost 4 bases, the J end lost 1 base, and 7 bases lay between the germline ends. The CDR3 loop spans 13 amino acids. Germline V gives CDR1 SNHLY, CDR2 FYNNEI. The CDR3 spells CASSADRNTEAFF. The CDR3 nucleotides read TGTGCCAGCAGTGCCGACAGGAACACTGAAGCTTTCTTT.

The CDR3 region is CAWSGLARDTQYF. The DNA for the CDR3 is TGTGCCTGGAGTGGATTAGCTAGAGATACGCAGTATTTT. The chain carries TRBV30 and TRBJ2-3; the D is unclear. CDR1 is GTSNPN, CDR2 SVGIG, per germline (reference sequence). Trimming shortened V by 1 base and J by 5 bases, and 10 bases separated the two germline ends. The CDR3 covers 13 residues.

The gene calls are TRBV25-1 and TRBJ2-3; D not resolved. The CDR3 has 12 residues. V lost 6 bases and J lost 1, with 5 bases in between. CDR1 and CDR2 (germline): MGHDK, SYGVNS. CDR3 nucleotides: TGTGCCAGCAGGGTCGGCACAGATACGCAGTATTTT. Translation: CASRVGTDTQYF.

The chain carries TRBV4-2 and TRBJ1-1, with 8 bases that match TRBD1. Germline V gene sequence: CDR1 LGHNA, CDR2 YNFKEQ. This CDR3 spans 14 amino acids. V lost 3 bases, J lost 4 bases, and 4 bases stayed unmatched. The CDR3 reads CASSHDTGGTEAFF. In DNA form, the CDR3 reads TGTGCCAGCAGCCATGATACAGGGGGCACTGAAGCTTTCTTT.

This chain links TRBV7-8 with TRBJ2-5; the D call may be TRBD1 or TRBD2 (6 bases each). V dropped 5 bases and J dropped 5 bases, with 21 bases sitting between them. This CDR3 comprises 16 residues. Germline CDR1 and CDR2: SGHVS and FQNEAQ. The CDR3 DNA follows: TGTGCCAGCAGCCAATTGGGGGGCACAGCTCTGGAGACCCAGTACTTC. As protein: CASSQLGGTALETQYF.

V usage is TRBV7-2 and J usage is TRBJ2-1; 13 bases line up with TRBD2. This CDR3 has 17 residues. CDR1 and CDR2 (germline): SGHTA, FQGNSA. Trimming cost V 5 bases and J 2 bases; bases outside gene matches: 6. CDR3 in DNA: TGTGCCAGCAGCCCCCGGGGGACTAGCGGGACCTACAATGAGCAGTTCTTC. This encodes CASSPRGTSGTYNEQFF. The full variable domain, with the rest looked up from reference TRBV7-2 and TRBJ2-1, is GAGVSQSPSNKVTEKGKDVELRCDPISGHTALYWYRQSLGQGLEFLIYFQGNSAPDKSGLPSDRFSAERTGGSVSTLTIQRTQQEDSAVYLCASSPRGTSGTYNEQFFGPGTRLTVL.

The V call is TRBV2, the J call TRBJ1-3, with 8 nucleotides matching TRBD1. V shed 6 bases and J 2 bases; nucleotides not matched to a gene: 3. CDR1 SNHLY and CDR2 FYNNEI come from the germline V gene. The CDR3 extends over 14 amino acids. The CDR3 loop is CASRDRGAGNTIYF. The CDR3 region has the DNA TGTGCCAGCAGAGACAGGGGAGCTGGAAACACCATATATTTT.

The chain combines TRBV10-3 with TRBJ2-1, with 11 nucleotides matching TRBD2. After removal of 4 bases from V and 6 bases from J, the junction contained 5 bases not matched to a gene. There are 15 residues in the CDR3. CDR1 and CDR2 from the germline V gene are ENHRY and SYGVKD. CDR3 sequence: CAISALAGEVNEQFF. As DNA, the CDR3 is TGTGCCATCAGTGCACTAGCGGGAGAGGTCAATGAGCAGTTCTTC.

The V call is TRBV6-5, the J call TRBJ2-5; D is perhaps TRBD1 or TRBD2 (6 bases each). Trimming took off 2 bases at V and 4 bases at J, with 14 bases between the two ends. The CDR3 sequence is 15 residues long. CDR1 MNHEY and CDR2 SVGAGI come from the germline V gene. The CDR3: CASSYGGGEGETQYF. The CDR3 bases are TGTGCCAGCAGTTACGGAGGGGGAGAGGGAGAGACCCAGTACTTC.

The J gene is TRBJ1-1, the V gene TRBV7-9; a weak D match, TRBD1 (5 bases). V gave up 0 bases and J gave up 2 bases, with 7 bases separating them. The V gene's germline CDR1 is SEHNR and CDR2 FQNEAQ (reference sequence). The CDR3 spans 14 residues. The CDR3, as DNA: TGTGCCAGCAGCTTAGCGGACATCAACACTGAAGCTTTCTTT. It translates to CASSLADINTEAFF.

The gene calls are TRBV5-4 and TRBJ2-2, with a tentative D call TRBD2 (5 bases). CDR3 length: 16 amino acids. The V end was cut by 4 bases, the J end by 2 bases, with 15 bases between. Germline CDR1 SGHNT, CDR2 YYREEE (reference sequence). CDR3 sequence reads: CASSPGEWENTGELFF. Here the CDR3 DNA reads TGTGCCAGCAGCCCCGGGGAGTGGGAAAACACCGGGGAGCTGTTTTTT.

This rearrangement joins TRBV18 to TRBJ2-6; D is uncertain. V lost 3 bases and J 0 bases, leaving 3 bases between the germline ends. The CDR3 is 14 amino acids. From germline, CDR1 is KGHSH and CDR2 LQKENI. CDR3 sequence (DNA): TGTGCCAGCTCACCCATCTCTGGGGCCAACGTCCTGACTTTC. It translates to CASSPISGANVLTF.